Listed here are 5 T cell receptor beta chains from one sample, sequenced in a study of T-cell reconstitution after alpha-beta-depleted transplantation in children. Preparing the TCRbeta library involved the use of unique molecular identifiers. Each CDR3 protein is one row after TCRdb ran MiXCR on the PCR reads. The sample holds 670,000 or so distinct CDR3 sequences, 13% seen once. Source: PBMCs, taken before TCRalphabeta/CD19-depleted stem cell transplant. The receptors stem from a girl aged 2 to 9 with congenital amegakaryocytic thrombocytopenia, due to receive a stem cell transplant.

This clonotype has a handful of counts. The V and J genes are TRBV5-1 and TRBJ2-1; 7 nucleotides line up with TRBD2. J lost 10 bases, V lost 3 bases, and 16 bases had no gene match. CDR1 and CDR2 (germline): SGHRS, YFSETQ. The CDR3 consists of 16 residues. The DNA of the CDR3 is TGCGCCAGCAGCTCCTTAGCGGGTGGCGCCCCTCAAGAGCAGTTCTTC. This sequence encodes CASSSLAGGAPQEQFF.

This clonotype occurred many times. The CDR3 nucleotides read TGCAGTGCTACGGGACAGGGGCGAATGGATGGCTACACCTTC. This gives the protein CSATGQGRMDGYTF. The rearrangement joins TRBV20-1 to TRBJ1-2; TRBD1 aligns across 10 bases. The V gene end was trimmed by 4 bases and the J gene end by 6 bases; junction bases not matched to a gene: 8. The V gene's germline CDR1 is DFQATT and CDR2 SNEGSKA (reference sequence). CDR3 size: 14 residues.

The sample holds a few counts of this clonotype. CDR3 in DNA: TGCAGTGCTAGTGACAGGGGGATCGGTCAGCCCCAGCATTTT. It translates to CSASDRGIGQPQHF. The chain joins TRBV20-1 to TRBJ1-5; 9 bases align to TRBD1. V trimming: 3 bases; J trimming: 6 bases; junction bases outside the gene matches: 6. In germline, CDR1 is DFQATT, CDR2 SNEGSKA (reference sequence). This CDR3 is 14 amino acids long.

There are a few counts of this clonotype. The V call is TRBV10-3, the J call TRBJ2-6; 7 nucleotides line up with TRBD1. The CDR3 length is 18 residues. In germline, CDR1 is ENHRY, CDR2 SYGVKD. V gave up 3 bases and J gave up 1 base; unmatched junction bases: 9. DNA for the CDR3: TGTGCCATCAGTGACTCGGACAGGTATTTTTCTGGGGCCAACGTCCTGACTTTC. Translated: CAISDSDRYFSGANVLTF.

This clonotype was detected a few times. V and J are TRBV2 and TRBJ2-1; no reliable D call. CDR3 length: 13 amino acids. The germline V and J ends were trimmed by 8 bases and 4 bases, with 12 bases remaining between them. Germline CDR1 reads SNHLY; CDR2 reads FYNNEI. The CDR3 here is CASASNHYNEQFF. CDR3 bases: TGTGCCAGCGCGAGTAACCATTACAATGAGCAGTTCTTC.